Each of the 18 T cell receptor beta chains below was sequenced from the same sample in a study of blood T cell repertoires in COVID-19. Only in-frame clones appear in the TCRdb table, and some are missing; sequencing was by immunoSEQ multiplex PCR. The table has 200,000 to 250,000 clones, about 87% seen once. The sample taken for sequencing was peripheral blood. These receptor sequences come from a woman aged 70-85 years with active or convalescent COVID-19.

This clone is a singleton in its sample. The chain employs TRBV5-6 and TRBJ1-2; perhaps TRBD1 as D (6 bases). Germline V gene sequence: CDR1 SGHDT, CDR2 YYEEEE. V shed 1 base and J shed 7 bases, with 11 bases lying between them. The CDR3 has 13 amino acids. Here the CDR3 reads CASSLPGQLGYTF. In DNA form, the CDR3 reads TGTGCCAGCAGCTTGCCCGGACAGCTTGGCTACACCTTC.

This clone was seen more than once but under ten times. The chain combines TRBV14 with TRBJ1-1; no clear D. From germline, CDR1 is SGHDN and CDR2 FVKESK. Trimming took 1 base from V and 4 from J, leaving 4 bases between them. CDR3 length: 12 residues. CDR3 nucleotides: TGTGCCAGCAGCCAAGGAGTCACTGAAGCTTTCTTT. This gives the protein CASSQGVTEAFF.

The chain has TRBV7-9 and TRBJ2-3, with D perhaps TRBD1 (5 bases). Deletions cut 3 bases from V and 3 bases from J, with 10 bases between. CDR3 length: 14 residues. Germline loops: CDR1 SEHNR, CDR2 FQNEAQ (reference sequence). CDR3 in amino acids: CASSFRQRTDTQYF. The DNA of the CDR3 is TGTGCCAGCAGCTTCCGACAGCGAACAGATACGCAGTATTTT.

This clone appeared a single time. The gene calls are TRBV27 and TRBJ2-3; D is uncertain. Germline V gene sequence: CDR1 MNHEY, CDR2 SMNVEV (reference sequence). This CDR3 is built from 14 residues. V lost 2 bases, J lost 3 bases, and 9 bases lay in between. DNA for the CDR3: TGTGCCAGCAGTTTAGTGCGAGGTACAGATACGCAGTATTTT. Translating gives CASSLVRGTDTQYF.

Points on this clone: Other DNA sequences from this sample encode an identical CDR3 as well. The rearrangement joins TRBV12-3 or TRBV12-4 to TRBJ1-2, with 7 bases identical to TRBD1. The CDR3 loop spans 13 amino acids. Trimming at V came to 1 base and at J to 8 bases, leaving 4 bases not matched to a gene. The CDR3 is CASSLGQGGGYTF. The CDR3 region has the DNA TGTGCCAGCAGTTTAGGACAGGGAGGAGGCTACACCTTC.

A note on this clone: The sample carries other DNA sequences with the same CDR3. V gene TRBV6-5 combines with J gene TRBJ2-7; possibly TRBD1 for D (6 bases). Trimming cost V 4 bases and J 1 base, with 8 bases left between them. Germline lookup yields CDR1 MNHEY and CDR2 SVGAGI. The CDR3 is made up of 13 amino acids. CDR3 sequence reads: CASSLGQSYEQYF. The CDR3 DNA reads TGTGCCAGCAGTTTAGGACAGTCCTACGAGCAGTACTTC.

This clone has more than one count but fewer than ten. The V and J genes are TRBV5-6 and TRBJ1-2, with a possible D match to TRBD1 (5 bases). CDR1 SGHDT and CDR2 YYEEEE come from the germline V gene. V shed 5 bases and J shed 3 bases, with 17 bases lying between them. The CDR3 has 15 residues. The CDR3 loop reads CASSPAFWGDYGYTF. The CDR3 DNA sequence: TGTGCCAGCAGTCCTGCTTTCTGGGGGGACTATGGCTACACCTTC.

V usage is TRBV4-3 and J usage is TRBJ1-5; 9 nucleotides agree with TRBD1. The CDR3 runs to 15 residues. Germline CDR1 is LGHNA and CDR2 is YSLEER. V was pared by 0 bases and J by 7 bases, with 4 bases of the junction left unmatched. The CDR3 DNA reads as TGCGCCAGCAGCCAAGAAAGGGACAGGGCCCAGCCCCAGCATTTT. Residues: CASSQERDRAQPQHF.

The rearrangement joins TRBV5-4 to TRBJ2-1; maybe TRBD1 (5 bases). Trimming removed 1 base from V and 5 bases from J, with 16 bases in between. Germline V CDR1 and CDR2: SGHNT, YYREEE (reference sequence). This CDR3 has 16 amino acids. The CDR3 DNA reads as TGTGCCAGCAGCTTGAATCTAGGGGCCGGCGACAATGAGCAGTTCTTC. Its translation is CASSLNLGAGDNEQFF. Complete variable domain (other parts from reference TRBV5-4 and TRBJ2-1): ETGVTQSPTHLIKTRGQQVTLRCSSQSGHNTVSWYQQALGQGPQFIFQYYREEENGRGNFPPRFSGLQFPNYSSELNVNALELDDSALYLCASSLNLGAGDNEQFFGPGTRLTVL.

The chain recombines TRBV29-1 with TRBJ2-5; D perhaps matches TRBD2 (7 bases). The CDR3 contains 13 residues. Trimming took off 4 bases at V and 4 bases at J, with 13 bases between the two ends. Germline V lookup: CDR1 SQVTM, CDR2 ANQGSEA. CDR3 loop: CSVGGGGGETQYF. CDR3 nucleotide sequence: TGCAGCGTTGGTGGCGGGGGCGGAGAGACCCAGTACTTC.

The chain combines TRBV4-2 with TRBJ1-2, with 10 bases that match TRBD1. The germline V gene encodes CDR1 LGHNA and CDR2 YNFKEQ. The J segment lost 2 bases and the V segment lost 1 base, leaving 4 bases of the junction unmatched. This CDR3 is 16 amino acids long. The CDR3 loop reads CASSQGSGQGNYGYTF. As DNA, the CDR3 is TGTGCCAGCAGCCAAGGTTCGGGACAGGGGAACTATGGCTACACCTTC.

J is TRBJ2-1 and V is TRBV7-9; 9 nucleotides agree with TRBD2. Germline V CDR1 and CDR2: SEHNR, FQNEAQ (reference sequence). Trimming removed 4 bases from V and 12 bases from J; junction bases left unmatched: 7. The CDR3 has 13 amino acids. The DNA of the CDR3 is TGTGCCAGCAGCTCAAGCGGGGGGTTTTGGCAGTTCTTC. It is translated as CASSSSGGFWQFF. The full variable domain, with the rest looked up from reference TRBV7-9 and TRBJ2-1, is DTGVSQNPRHKITKRGQNVTFRCDPISEHNRLYWYRQTLGQGPEFLTYFQNEAQLEKSRLLSDRFSAERPKGSFSTLEIQRTEQGDSAMYLCASSSSGGFWQFFGPGTRLTVL.

The V call is TRBV19, the J call TRBJ1-6; D unclear. The CDR3 is 15 amino acids. Germline loops: CDR1 LNHDA, CDR2 SQIVND (reference sequence). With 7 bases removed from V and 10 bases from J, the gap between germline ends came to 20 bases. CDR3 residues: CASKSSVLLGSPLHF. The CDR3 DNA is TGTGCCAGTAAATCGTCGGTCCTTCTGGGCTCACCCCTCCACTTT.

This clone was detected only a few times. The chain is built from TRBV5-6 and TRBJ2-5; D is undetermined. Per germline, CDR1 SGHDT and CDR2 YYEEEE. V lost 5 bases to trimming and J lost 4 bases, with 15 bases between them. The CDR3 is 14 residues long. The CDR3 protein is CASRSSPLGETQYF. The CDR3 bases are TGTGCCAGCAGATCAAGTCCCCTAGGAGAGACCCAGTACTTC.

The chain has TRBV11-2 and TRBJ1-1, with 8 bases that match TRBD1. This CDR3 is 17 amino acids long. Germline trimming cut 3 bases from V and 6 bases from J; bases unmatched to any gene: 15. Looked up from germline, CDR1 is SGHAT and CDR2 is FQNNGV. Here the CDR3 reads CASSFSVGQGASAEAFF. CDR3 DNA: TGTGCCAGCAGCTTTTCTGTAGGTCAGGGGGCGTCTGCTGAAGCTTTCTTT.

The CDR3 DNA follows: TGTGCCAGCAGTGGACAGGGGTGGACTAACTATGGCTACACCTTC. It specifies CASSGQGWTNYGYTF. The chain recombines TRBV6-2 or TRBV6-3 with TRBJ1-2; 9 positions match TRBD1. The CDR3 totals 15 residues. Germline V gives CDR1 MNHEY, CDR2 SVGEGT. The trim removed 5 bases at V and 0 bases at J, leaving 4 bases unmatched.

The chain recombines TRBV5-6 with TRBJ1-5; 7 bases are a match to TRBD1. With 3 bases clipped from V and 0 bases from J, the junction kept 6 bases outside the gene matches. The CDR3 is 16 residues long. Germline assignment: CDR1 SGHDT and CDR2 YYEEEE. CDR3 sequence (DNA): TGTGCCAGCAGCTACAGACAGGGAATTAGCAATCAGCCCCAGCATTTT. This codes for CASSYRQGISNQPQHF.

The table lists this clone with a count of one. The rearrangement links TRBV7-2 to TRBJ2-1, with 8 bases that match TRBD1. Germline V gene lookup returns CDR1 SGHTA and CDR2 FQGNSA. The CDR3 extends over 14 amino acids. Trimming removed 5 bases from V and 8 bases from J; junction bases left unmatched: 8. CDR3 loop: CASSPTGGLDEQFF. CDR3 in DNA: TGTGCCAGCAGCCCTACAGGGGGTCTCGATGAGCAGTTCTTC.